These 30 T cell receptor beta chains share one sample of origin, sequenced in a study of control samples from healthy donors and cancer patients. Measured with immunoSEQ multiplex PCR; TCRdb has only the in-frame clones, and not every one. The sample holds about 170,000 clones, more than 85% seen once. Sequencing was done on a sample of blood. These receptors originate from a woman in her 40s in good health.

This clone was seen once. The J gene is TRBJ1-2, the V gene TRBV12-3 or TRBV12-4, with TRBD1 matching over 7 bases. The ends lost 7 bases at V and 5 bases at J; junction bases unmatched: 7. The CDR3 has 13 amino acids. The CDR3 here is CASTAQGRYGYTF. CDR3 DNA sequence: TGTGCCAGCACCGCACAGGGGCGGTATGGCTACACCTTC.

This clone was observed once. The genes are TRBV5-4 and TRBJ2-3; D is ambiguous. From germline, CDR1 is SGHNT and CDR2 YYREEE (reference sequence). V was trimmed by 5 bases and J by 2 bases, leaving 6 bases between them. This CDR3 is 12 amino acids long. This CDR3 reads CASSKYTDTQYF. CDR3 coding DNA: TGTGCCAGCAGTAAATACACAGATACGCAGTATTTT.

V is TRBV12-3 or TRBV12-4 and J is TRBJ1-2; TRBD1 is a possible D gene (6 bases). Trimming removed 6 bases from V and 8 bases from J, with 16 bases in between. CDR3 length: 13 amino acids. The CDR3 protein is CASRPNRVGGYTF. The CDR3 region has the DNA TGTGCCAGCAGACCGAACAGGGTTGGCGGCTACACCTTC.

This clone appeared a few times. The chain employs TRBV7-9 and TRBJ2-7, with D unclear. The V gene lost 5 bases and the J gene lost 4 bases, with 12 bases spanning the gap. Germline V CDR1 and CDR2: SEHNR, FQNEAQ (reference sequence). CDR3 size: 13 residues. The CDR3 here is CASSPSVNYEQYF. CDR3 DNA sequence: TGTGCCAGCAGCCCCAGTGTAAATTACGAGCAGTACTTC.

This chain links TRBV6-4 with TRBJ2-5; 7 bases align to TRBD1. Germline V gives CDR1 MRHNA, CDR2 SNTAGT. This CDR3 has 16 amino acids. V dropped 6 bases and J dropped 5; count of bases not matched to a gene: 15. This CDR3 is CASSAPKQGSRETQYF. For the CDR3, the DNA is TGTGCCAGCAGCGCCCCAAAACAGGGGTCACGGGAGACCCAGTACTTC.

This clone was seen only a few times. The chain employs TRBV7-2 and TRBJ1-1; D gene uncertain. The V end was cut by 4 bases, the J end by 10 bases, with 13 bases between. The CDR3 has 12 amino acids. Germline CDR1 SGHTA, CDR2 FQGNSA. In nucleotides, the CDR3 is TGTGCCAGCAGCTCAGCCAATCAAGGAGCTTTCTTT. Encoded protein: CASSSANQGAFF.

The V and J genes are TRBV6-5 and TRBJ1-1; no clear D gene. V dropped 7 bases and J dropped 3 bases, with 12 bases sitting between them. The germline V gene has CDR1 MNHEY and CDR2 SVGAGI. The CDR3 has 13 amino acids. The CDR3 nucleotides are TGTGCCAGCATAGGAGGGTCTGACACTGAAGCTTTCTTT. Its translation: CASIGGSDTEAFF.

The sample holds a few counts of this clone. The rearrangement uses TRBV29-1 and TRBJ1-1; D is perhaps TRBD1 (6 bases). The V and J ends lost 5 bases and 5 bases respectively, with 15 bases between them. Germline V gene lookup returns CDR1 SQVTM and CDR2 ANQGSEA. The length of the CDR3 is 13 residues. CDR3 sequence: CSVTGLRRTEAFF. CDR3 nucleotide sequence: TGCAGCGTTACAGGGTTGCGGCGAACTGAAGCTTTCTTT. The full variable domain, completed using reference TRBV29-1 and TRBJ1-1, is SAVISQKPSRDICQRGTSLTIQCQVDSQVTMMFWYRQQPGQSLTLIATANQGSEATYESGFVIDKFPISRPNLTFSTLTVSNMSPEDSSIYLCSVTGLRRTEAFFGQGTRLTVV.

This clone was seen a handful of times. The rearrangement links TRBV9 to TRBJ1-2; D is uncertain. This CDR3 has 12 residues. CDR1 SGDLS and CDR2 YYNGEE come from the germline V gene. The germline V and J ends were trimmed by 5 bases and 7 bases, with 12 bases remaining between them. CDR3 DNA: TGTGCCAGCAGTGATCACATCTCTGGCTACACCTTC. Amino acids: CASSDHISGYTF.

The sample holds a few counts of this clone. The chain joins TRBV6-5 to TRBJ2-1, with no clear D. V dropped 7 bases and J dropped 2 bases, with 9 bases sitting between them. This CDR3 is 13 amino acids long. Germline CDR1 reads MNHEY; CDR2 reads SVGAGI. The CDR3 region is CASTVGAYNEQFF. In nucleotides, the CDR3 is TGTGCCAGCACGGTTGGGGCCTACAATGAGCAGTTCTTC.

This clone was observed a single time. The J gene is TRBJ2-7, the V gene TRBV10-1; a possible D gene is TRBD1 (5 bases). V lost 8 bases and J 3 bases, leaving 14 bases between the germline ends. The CDR3 sequence is 13 residues long. CDR1 and CDR2 from the germline V gene are WNHNN and SYGVQD (reference sequence). CDR3 amino acids: CASLRRGGYEQYF. In DNA, the CDR3 is TGCGCCAGCCTCCGAAGGGGTGGCTACGAGCAGTACTTC.

This chain links TRBV4-1 with TRBJ1-1, with 10 bases matching TRBD1. The length of the CDR3 is 15 residues. V lost 3 bases and J lost 5; bases outside the gene matches: 6. Germline V gene lookup returns CDR1 MGHRA and CDR2 YSYEKL. As DNA, the CDR3 is TGCGCCAGCAGCCAGAGGGGACAGGGGAGAACTGAAGCTTTCTTT. Its protein is CASSQRGQGRTEAFF.

This chain uses TRBV3-1 (or the pseudogene TRBV3-2) with TRBJ2-6; perhaps TRBD1 as D (7 bases). V was shortened by 3 bases and J by 8 bases, with 14 bases between the two germline ends. The CDR3 runs to 15 residues. Germline V gene lookup returns CDR1 LGHDT and CDR2 YNNKEL (reference sequence). This CDR3 reads CASSQQGGSTNVLTF. DNA of the CDR3: TGTGCCAGCAGCCAGCAGGGGGGATCTACCAACGTCCTGACTTTC.

CDR3 DNA sequence: TGTGCCAGTAGTATAGGAAGGGACCCTGGCTATGGCTACACCTTC. Translating gives CASSIGRDPGYGYTF. The V and J genes are TRBV19 and TRBJ1-2, with a possible D match to TRBD1 (5 bases). V shed 1 base and J shed 4 bases, with 13 bases lying between them. This CDR3 contains 15 residues. From germline, CDR1 is LNHDA and CDR2 SQIVND (reference sequence).

The rearrangement uses TRBV6-5 and TRBJ2-3; TRBD1 matches 7 bases. Germline-derived CDR1 and CDR2 are MNHEY and SVGAGI. The CDR3 runs 15 residues. J lost 0 bases, V lost 5 bases, and 5 bases had no gene match. In DNA form, the CDR3 reads TGTGCCAGCAGTAGCCCGGGACAGAGCACAGATACGCAGTATTTT. As protein: CASSSPGQSTDTQYF.

This clone has just a few counts. The chain has TRBV5-6 and TRBJ1-2; 9 positions match TRBD1. J lost 4 bases, V lost 3 bases, and 4 bases had no gene match. The CDR3 runs to 14 residues. Germline assignment: CDR1 SGHDT and CDR2 YYEEEE. For the CDR3, the DNA is TGTGCCAGCAGCTGGGACAGGGCGGGCTATGGCTACACCTTC. Its translation is CASSWDRAGYGYTF.

This sequence joins TRBV7-7 and TRBJ2-1; possibly TRBD2 for D (6 bases). The CDR3 contains 14 residues. With 5 bases removed from V and 5 bases from J, the gap between germline ends came to 13 bases. Looked up from germline, CDR1 is SSHAT and CDR2 is FNYEAQ (reference sequence). Here the CDR3 reads CASSRLWGDNEQFF. In DNA form, the CDR3 reads TGTGCCAGCAGCCGGCTGTGGGGGGACAATGAGCAGTTCTTC.

CDR3 nucleotides: TGTGCCAGCAGCTTCCCCCTGACAGGGAGCACAGATACGCAGTATTTT. The encoded protein is CASSFPLTGSTDTQYF. The V gene is TRBV5-5, the J gene TRBJ2-3; 7 positions match TRBD1. V shed 2 bases and J 0 bases; nucleotides not matched to a gene: 6. Germline V gene sequence: CDR1 SGHKS, CDR2 YYEKEE (reference sequence). This CDR3 comprises 16 residues.

This chain links TRBV7-7 with TRBJ2-1; 7 bases agree with TRBD2. The CDR3 totals 16 residues. The germline V gene has CDR1 SSHAT and CDR2 FNYEAQ (reference sequence). Unmatched junction bases numbered 5, after V lost 2 bases and J lost 1 base. CDR3: CASSLSLAESYNEQFF. CDR3 coding DNA: TGTGCCAGCAGCTTATCCCTAGCGGAATCCTACAATGAGCAGTTCTTC.

The J gene is TRBJ1-2, the V gene TRBV27; 9 bases are shared with TRBD1. The V gene's germline CDR1 is MNHEY and CDR2 SMNVEV (reference sequence). Unmatched junction bases numbered 4, after V lost 2 bases and J lost 6 bases. CDR3 length: 14 amino acids. CDR3 loop: CASSLLGQGDGYTF. As DNA, the CDR3 is TGTGCCAGCAGTTTACTGGGACAGGGAGATGGCTACACCTTC.

The chain links TRBV10-3 to TRBJ1-4; D perhaps matches TRBD1 (6 bases). CDR1 is ENHRY and CDR2 is SYGVKD in the germline V gene. Trimming shortened V by 3 bases and J by 7 bases, and 9 bases separated the two germline ends. CDR3 length: 13 amino acids. As DNA, the CDR3 is TGTGCCATCAGTGAACAGGGTGGTGAAAAACTGTTTTTT. Protein sequence: CAISEQGGEKLFF.

This clone is a singleton in its sample. The rearrangement uses TRBV19 and TRBJ2-7; 9 bases fit TRBD2. J gave up 6 bases and V 5 bases, and 11 bases lay outside the gene matches. The CDR3 has 15 residues. The germline CDR1 and CDR2 sequences are LNHDA and SQIVND (reference sequence). The CDR3 DNA follows: TGTGCCAGTAGTTTGACCGGGACTAGCTCTAGCGAGCAGTACTTC. It encodes CASSLTGTSSSEQYF. Filled out from reference TRBV19 and TRBJ2-7, the complete variable domain reads DGGITQSPKYLFRKEGQNVTLSCEQNLNHDAMYWYRQDPGQGLRLIYYSQIVNDFQKGDIAEGYSVSREKKESFPLTVTSAQKNPTAFYLCASSLTGTSSSEQYFGPGTRLTVT.

The chain combines TRBV11-2 with TRBJ2-2; D unclear. From germline, CDR1 is SGHAT and CDR2 FQNNGV. This CDR3 has 14 residues. The V and J ends lost 3 bases and 6 bases respectively, with 11 bases between them. The CDR3 nucleotides read TGTGCCAGCAGCTTTCTGTCCAATGCCGGGGAGCTGTTTTTT. Translated, it gives CASSFLSNAGELFF.

This chain connects TRBV7-9 to TRBJ1-2; TRBD1 aligns across 10 bases. This CDR3 has 15 amino acids. V dropped 1 base and J dropped 3; count of bases not matched to a gene: 2. The germline V gene encodes CDR1 SEHNR and CDR2 FQNEAQ (reference sequence). Written as DNA, the CDR3 is TGTGCCAGCAGCTTAGTGGGACAGGGGTACTATGGCTACACCTTC. This translates into CASSLVGQGYYGYTF.

This chain joins TRBV3-1 (or the pseudogene TRBV3-2) and TRBJ1-5; weak D call: TRBD1 (5 bases). The CDR3 has 15 amino acids. The germline gives CDR1 LGHDT, CDR2 YNNKEL (reference sequence). Trimming removed 1 base from V and 4 bases from J, with 11 bases in between. CDR3 in DNA: TGTGCCAGCAGCCAAGGGCAGGGTGCTAATCAGCCCCAGCATTTT. It specifies CASSQGQGANQPQHF.

This sequence joins TRBV7-9 and TRBJ1-3; D gene unclear. Germline-derived CDR1 and CDR2 are SEHNR and FQNEAQ (reference sequence). Trimming shortened V by 5 bases and J by 0 bases, and 5 bases separated the two germline ends. CDR3 length equals 13 residues. CDR3 sequence (DNA): TGTGCCAGCAGCCGAAACTCTGGAAACACCATATATTTT. Its translation is CASSRNSGNTIYF.

The chain recombines TRBV6-5 with TRBJ1-6; 10 bases fit TRBD1. The CDR3 is 15 amino acids. V lost 8 bases and J lost 9; bases outside the gene matches: 10. Germline CDR1 reads MNHEY; CDR2 reads SVGAGI. The CDR3 coding sequence is TGTGCCAGCGGGAGGGGTGGGACAGGGGCTTCACCCCTCCACTTT. Translation gives CASGRGGTGASPLHF.

On this clone: The sample carries other DNA sequences with the same CDR3. In DNA, the CDR3 is TGCGCCAGCAGCTTGGACAGGGGCACTGAAGCTTTCTTT. Its protein is CASSLDRGTEAFF. The gene calls are TRBV5-1 and TRBJ1-1; 7 bases line up with TRBD1. V lost 0 bases, J lost 4 bases, and 0 bases stayed unmatched. The length of the CDR3 is 13 residues. From germline, CDR1 is SGHRS and CDR2 YFSETQ.

The chain carries TRBV4-2 and TRBJ1-6, with D unclear. CDR1 and CDR2 from the germline V gene are LGHNA and YNFKEQ. The CDR3 loop spans 18 amino acids. Trimming left V 0 bases short and J 0 bases short, with 12 bases between. CDR3 DNA: TGTGCCAGCAGCCAAGAAGTAGGACGGAGCTCCTATAATTCACCCCTCCACTTT. Translated: CASSQEVGRSSYNSPLHF.

This chain connects TRBV27 to TRBJ1-5; D remains ambiguous. Trimming took 3 bases from V and 0 from J, leaving 9 bases between them. Germline CDR1 MNHEY, CDR2 SMNVEV (reference sequence). The CDR3 spans 15 residues. This CDR3 reads CASSLRSNSNQPQHF. The CDR3, as DNA: TGTGCCAGCAGTTTGAGAAGTAATAGCAATCAGCCCCAGCATTTT.